This record concerns one TCR beta chain sequence. Its antigen has not been determined. The sample holds no much larger clone one base away, and base qualities are not on file. This sample was included in a study of blood T cells in healthy people across ages (dated by TCRdb to 2015 to 2017). Study-wide context: Template switching captured roughly one uniquely barcoded TCR beta cDNA molecule per two T cells in model experiments. To avoid experimental bias, donors of different ages were randomly spread across the sequencing lanes. The donors were divided into four age groups: young (average roughly 17 years), middle-aged (almost 40), aged (about 61) and long-lived (82). The study measured age-related changes in TCR beta repertoire diversity using deep sequencing normalized with unique cDNA molecular identifiers. Two additional independent replicas of 1 million unique cDNA reads from the same blood draw were analyzed for two donors (one aged 18 to 30 and one aged 80 or older). Overall results and qualifications from the work: There was a strong correlation between observed TCR beta diversity and the percentage of naive T cells measured by flow cytometry. Observed TCR beta diversity per million T cells fell roughly linearly with age, and a significant reduction was already apparent by age about 43. Since profiling was done on bulk unsorted PBMCs, naive and antigen-experienced compartments could not be conclusively compared. Total diversity estimates from one million sequenced T cells were considered lower bounds and underestimates. Compared with the aged group, the long-lived group had more naive CD4+ T cells, fewer expanded clones and increased TCR diversity, a pattern suggesting age selection. The CMV infection status of donors was not known, potentially confounding age-related changes in expanded clonotypes.

Donors were approximately 42 systemically healthy Caucasian individuals from Russia aged 6 to 90 years. Around 9.8 milliliters of peripheral blood were collected from each donor into EDTA-treated Vacutainer tubes. Ficoll-Paque density-gradient centrifugation was used to isolate PBMCs, with at least 6.5 million per sample. Total RNA was extracted from PBMCs with Trizol reagent, with at least 5.5 micrograms obtained per sample. For every donor, flow cytometry on a PBMC aliquot measured the percentage of naive CD45RAhigh/CD27high T cells. Receptors were amplified or captured by 5' RACE. The instrument given in TCRdb is Illumina HiSeq 2500. A second roughly 7 to 11 cycle PCR used a sample-barcoded 5' primer and a J-beta primer mix. A template-switch 5' adaptor carrying 12 random nucleotides introduced a unique molecular identifier onto each TCR beta cDNA molecule. At least 2.5 million CDR3-containing paired-end reads were obtained from each sample. First-strand cDNA was synthesized from all RNA with the Mint cDNA synthesis kit, primed by a TRBC-specific oligonucleotide. Following uracil-DNA glycosylase treatment, a first 18-cycle PCR with universal primers M1SS and BC2_uni_R was performed on all cDNA. From the authors' description of their analysis: For normalization, 1 million high-quality reads, each with a distinct molecular identifier, were randomly selected from each sample. Instead of being binned into consensus sequences, reads with shared molecular identifiers were discarded. MiTCR, set to a Q25 quality threshold and the strictest error-elimination algorithm, was used for CDR3 identification, clonotype clustering and error correction. A nonparametric unseen species model with Euler transformation was used to estimate a lower bound on total TCR beta diversity. TCRdb trimmed the raw reads at Q25, called clones with MiXCR and kept productive beta chains. Rows are unified per CDR3 protein, each entry keeping the most common DNA and genes. TCRdb, not the authors, supplied the V and J calls. The sample table records about 970,000 distinct CDR3 sequences; roughly 51% of these occur just once. The leading ten clones occupy 20% to 25% of the sample.

The sequence was obtained from a woman between 55 and 75 years old in good health. The specimen was blood.

The sequenced DNA is TGCAGTGGTGGACGGGTTACGAGGGAGCAGTACTTC. Translated, this gives CSGGRVTREQYF. The sequence links TRBV20-1 to TRBJ2-5; TRBD2 could be the D gene, as 5 bases match. The CDR3, cysteine through phenylalanine, is 12 amino acids long. Only the CDR3 portion is preserved as DNA: 36 bases, with reading frame beginning at the first base. Trimming takes 7 bases from V and 11 bases from J, and the germline ends sit 20 bases apart. From a lookup of the germline V gene (reference sequence), CDR1 and CDR2 are DFQATT and SNEGSKA.